What follows are 13 T cell receptor beta chains derived from one specimen sequenced in a study of T cells in Graves' hyperthyroidism and ophthalmopathy. From RNA transcripts, TCR beta CDR3 regions were amplified. A set of HTBI primers served as the primers for a first-round RT-PCR of the TCR CDR3. TCRdb re-called the multiplex PCR reads with MiXCR, one entry per CDR3 protein. Of 550,000 to 600,000 distinct CDR3 sequences listed, over 15% are singletons. The sequenced sample was blood. The receptors were gathered from a young woman with Graves' hyperthyroidism.

This clonotype occurred a few times. V usage is TRBV10-1 and J usage is TRBJ2-3; TRBD1 or TRBD2 may be the D gene (5 bases each). Germline CDR1 and CDR2: WNHNN and SYGVQD (reference sequence). The CDR3 runs 14 residues. The ends were cut back, 6 bases at V and 8 bases at J, with 18 bases in the middle. CDR3 loop: CASSVPGRGSTQYF. For the CDR3, the DNA is TGCGCCAGCAGCGTACCGGGACGAGGCAGTACGCAGTATTTT.

Ten or more counts support this clonotype. The rearrangement uses TRBV6-1 and TRBJ2-5, with 10 bases identical to TRBD1. Germline V lookup: CDR1 MNHNS, CDR2 SASEGT. This CDR3 region has 16 residues. J lost 2 bases, V lost 3 bases, and 6 bases had no gene match. CDR3: CASSDLPGQGQETQYF. CDR3 DNA sequence: TGTGCCAGCAGTGACCTTCCGGGACAGGGGCAAGAGACCCAGTACTTC.

The genes are TRBV19 and TRBJ1-1, with D unclear. Germline CDR1 LNHDA, CDR2 SQIVND (reference sequence). The CDR3 runs 14 residues. Trimming removed 4 bases from V and 1 base from J, with 10 bases in between. The CDR3 is CASSNQLGNTEAFF. The CDR3 DNA reads as TGTGCCAGTAGTAACCAATTGGGGAACACTGAAGCTTTCTTT.

This clonotype was seen more than once but under ten times. The chain recombines TRBV15 with TRBJ1-5, with D possibly TRBD1 on 5 matching bases. The CDR3 is 14 residues long. Germline CDR1 is LNHNV and CDR2 is YYDKDF (reference sequence). With 3 bases removed from V and 4 bases from J, the gap between germline ends came to 10 bases. Written as DNA, the CDR3 is TGTGCCACCAGCAGTTTCTGGGGGAATCAGCCCCAGCATTTT. Residues: CATSSFWGNQPQHF.

This clonotype was counted a few times. J is TRBJ1-5 and V is TRBV12-3 or TRBV12-4; 8 nucleotides match TRBD1. V dropped 6 bases and J dropped 2; count of bases not matched to a gene: 6. This CDR3 contains 15 residues. This CDR3 is CASRTQGGGNQPQHF. CDR3 bases: TGTGCCAGCAGAACACAGGGGGGAGGCAATCAGCCCCAGCATTTT.

This clonotype was recorded a few times. The chain links TRBV29-1 to TRBJ2-1, with D possibly matching TRBD1 (6 bases). Germline V gene sequence: CDR1 SQVTM, CDR2 ANQGSEA. V was clipped by 2 bases and J by 3 bases, with 11 bases between them. CDR3 length equals 14 residues. DNA for the CDR3: TGCAGCGTTGAAAGCCAGGGACACTACAATGAGCAGTTCTTC. Protein sequence: CSVESQGHYNEQFF.

Concerning this clonotype itself: A junction end diverges from the germline sequence, so it may reflect a read error. The V and J genes are TRBV5-5 and TRBJ2-2; D is perhaps TRBD2 (7 bases). The germline CDR1 and CDR2 sequences are SGHKS and YYEKEE (reference sequence). The CDR3 is made up of 15 amino acids. Here the CDR3 reads CASSLVFSGGGEPFF. The DNA of the CDR3 is TGTGCCAGCAGCTTGGTATTTTCGGGGGGCGGGGAGCCGTTTTTT.

This clonotype came up a few times. The chain uses TRBV11-3 and TRBJ1-6, with a tentative D call TRBD1 (5 bases). Germline loops: CDR1 SGHNT, CDR2 YENEEA. The germline V and J ends were trimmed by 1 base and 7 bases, with 17 bases remaining between them. The CDR3 is 17 amino acids. DNA for the CDR3: TGTGCCAGCAGCTTAGTTCTGGGGACTGTCACCAATTCACCCCTCCACTTT. This sequence encodes CASSLVLGTVTNSPLHF.

This clonotype came up a few times. The chain recombines TRBV9 with TRBJ2-7; D unclear. Germline V gene sequence: CDR1 SGDLS, CDR2 YYNGEE. Trimming pared 0 bases from V and 2 bases from J, leaving 12 bases between. This CDR3 contains 15 residues. The CDR3 DNA reads TGTGCCAGCAGCGTAGGAAGCCGGAAAACCTACGAGCAGTACTTC. It is translated as CASSVGSRKTYEQYF.

This clonotype occurred many times. The chain recombines TRBV24-1 with TRBJ2-7, with 9 bases identical to TRBD1. Germline CDR1 is KGHDR and CDR2 is SFDVKD. J lost 3 bases, V lost 4 bases, and 6 bases had no gene match. This CDR3 is built from 15 residues. The DNA of the CDR3 is TGTGCCACCAGTGAGGCCGGGACAGGGATCTACGAGCAGTACTTC. It yields the protein CATSEAGTGIYEQYF.

The rearrangement uses TRBV5-1 and TRBJ2-3; 8 bases align to TRBD1. V gave up 0 bases and J gave up 1 base; unmatched junction bases: 4. This CDR3 contains 16 residues. Germline values: CDR1 SGHRS, CDR2 YFSETQ. The CDR3 loop reads CASSLDPGGRTDTQYF. In nucleotides, the CDR3 is TGCGCCAGCAGCTTGGATCCAGGGGGCCGCACAGATACGCAGTATTTT.

This clonotype was seen only a few times. The rearrangement uses TRBV12-3 or TRBV12-4 and TRBJ2-1, with TRBD1 matching 8 bases. V shed 6 bases, J shed 10 bases, and the junction held 5 bases outside the gene matches. The CDR3 sequence is 12 residues long. The DNA of the CDR3 is TGTGCCAGCAGCTTGACAGGGGAAGAGCAGTTCTTC. It is translated as CASSLTGEEQFF.

This clonotype was recorded only once. The J gene is TRBJ1-1, the V gene TRBV20-1, with TRBD1 matching over 10 bases. V was clipped by 5 bases and J by 0 bases; unmatched bases: 6. Per germline, CDR1 DFQATT and CDR2 SNEGSKA (reference sequence). The CDR3 extends over 15 amino acids. The DNA for the CDR3 is TGCAGTGCTGACCGGGACAGGGGCTTGAACACTGAAGCTTTCTTT. Its protein is CSADRDRGLNTEAFF.